This T cell receptor beta chain was sequenced in a study of blood T cell repertoires in COVID-19. Data came from immunoSEQ multiplex PCR; TCRdb stores just in-frame clones and leaves some out. The table records 150,000 to 200,000 clones, roughly 82% of them present only once. The CDR3 sequence is 14 residues long. With 7 bases removed from V and 7 bases from J, the gap between germline ends came to 17 bases. Germline values: CDR1 MDHEN, CDR2 SYDVKM. J is TRBJ2-1 and V is TRBV28, with D perhaps TRBD1 (6 bases). The clonotype comes from a man in his fifties who had recovered from COVID-19. Sequencing was performed on PBMCs or T cells enriched from blood (not recorded which). The CDR3 region is CASTPGVPGNEQFF. The CDR3 coding sequence is TGTGCCAGCACCCCAGGGGTGCCCGGAAATGAGCAGTTCTTC.